This T cell receptor beta chain derives from a study of shared clonotypes between healthy human individuals. Study overall: The study used three CD4 naive, three CD4 memory, two CD8 naive and one CD8 memory plate per donor.

Only CD45RO-negative cells positively selected for CCR7 counted as naive CD8 cells, so terminally differentiated effector memory CD45RA+ cells were excluded. A word on this clone: The antigen remains undetermined.

Study-wide findings and caveats: Blood was the only sampled material, and tissue repertoires likely differ.

Samples underwent the assay at deep level. Produced via immunoSEQ multiplex PCR; TCRdb's table is partial and in-frame only. The data contain 760,000 or so clones, about 96% of them singletons. CDR3 size: 16 residues. After removal of 9 bases from V and 5 bases from J, the junction contained 13 bases not matched to a gene. Germline V CDR1 and CDR2: WSHSY, SAAADI. The sequence was obtained from a man aged 30-40 years in good health. The sample taken for sequencing was naive CD8+ T cells sorted from blood. The V gene is TRBV10-2, the J gene TRBJ2-5; 12 bases align to TRBD1. CDR3 DNA: TGCGCCAGTTACCAACCGGGACAGGGGGCTTTGGAGACCCAGTACTTC. Translated: CASYQPGQGALETQYF.